What follows are 8 T cell receptor beta chains derived from one specimen sequenced in a study of regulatory T cells in long-lasting Graves disease. For TCR beta, libraries came from iRepertoire HTBI primers and Arm-PCR of CDR3 regions. Using its own MiXCR run on the multiplex PCR reads, TCRdb lists one record per CDR3 protein. Of 400,000 to 500,000 distinct CDR3 sequences in the sample, about 20% are singletons; the top ten hold about an eighth. Noted time point: persistent/refractory GD, antithyroid drugs over 5 years with positive TRAb. PBMC-derived RNA was used for the TCR library. The sequencing here drew on peripheral blood mononuclear cells (PBMCs), taken when the disease was refractory, from a patient treated with antithyroid drugs. These receptors were taken from a female donor with Graves disease.

Only a few counts were recorded for this clonotype. The J gene is TRBJ1-1, the V gene TRBV7-8; 10 bases are shared with TRBD1. V lost 5 bases to trimming and J lost 6 bases; unmatched junction nucleotides: 3. This CDR3 has 13 amino acids. Germline V gene data show CDR1 as SGHVS and CDR2 as FQNEAQ. The CDR3 DNA follows: TGTGCCAGCAGCCTCGGGACAGGGGCTGAAGCTTTCTTT. Translation: CASSLGTGAEAFF. The full variable domain, completed using reference TRBV7-8 and TRBJ1-1, is GAGVSQSPRYKVAKRGQDVALRCDPISGHVSLFWYQQALGQGPEFLTYFQNEAQLDKSGLPSDRFFAERPEGSVSTLKIQRTQQEDSAVYLCASSLGTGAEAFFGQGTRLTVV.

Many counts were recorded for this clonotype. The chain couples TRBV12-3 or TRBV12-4 to TRBJ1-5; D might be TRBD1 (5 bases). Trimming shortened V by 6 bases and J by 7 bases, and 16 bases separated the two germline ends. The CDR3 extends over 14 amino acids. CDR3 DNA: TGTGCCAGCAGGGGGAGGGACTTCGGGCAGCCCCAGCATTTT. It is translated as CASRGRDFGQPQHF.

This clonotype was seen at least ten times. The J gene is TRBJ1-1, the V gene TRBV27; TRBD1 matches at 7 bases. The ends lost 3 bases at V and 2 bases at J; junction bases unmatched: 3. Germline CDR1 and CDR2: MNHEY and SMNVEV (reference sequence). This CDR3 spans 14 amino acids. The CDR3 sequence is CASSLGQHNTEAFF. CDR3 DNA sequence: TGTGCCAGCAGTTTGGGACAGCATAACACTGAAGCTTTCTTT.

V gene TRBV5-6 combines with J gene TRBJ1-1; weak D call: TRBD1 (6 bases). CDR1 SGHDT and CDR2 YYEEEE come from the germline V gene. V gave up 6 bases and J gave up 7 bases, with 16 bases separating them. The CDR3 has 13 amino acids. The CDR3 DNA sequence: TGTGCCAGCATCCGGAGGGGGGGAGGTGAAGCTTTCTTT. The encoded protein is CASIRRGGGEAFF.

The table lists this clonotype with many counts. J is TRBJ1-4 and V is TRBV12-3 or TRBV12-4, with D perhaps TRBD1 (5 bases). The germline V and J ends were trimmed by 2 bases and 3 bases, with 13 bases remaining between them. This CDR3 region has 16 residues. This chain's CDR3 is CASSLFAGGSNEKLFF. CDR3 in DNA: TGTGCCAGCAGTTTATTTGCCGGGGGATCTAATGAAAAACTGTTTTTT.

This clonotype showed up just a few times. The chain combines TRBV30 with TRBJ1-2; 8 bases fit TRBD1. Trimming cost V 3 bases and J 4 bases; bases outside gene matches: 7. CDR1 and CDR2 from the germline V gene are GTSNPN and SVGIG (reference sequence). The CDR3 covers 14 residues. In DNA, the CDR3 is TGTGCCTGGAGCCCCCGGGACAGGATCTATGGCTACACCTTC. Translated: CAWSPRDRIYGYTF.

The chain carries TRBV7-9 and TRBJ2-2; a possible D gene is TRBD1 (5 bases). Trimming removed 2 bases at V and 1 base at J, with 14 bases between. The CDR3 is 17 amino acids. Looked up from germline, CDR1 is SEHNR and CDR2 is FQNEAQ (reference sequence). The CDR3 region has the DNA TGTGCCAGCAGCTTATTCAGGGCAATACTGAACACCGGGGAGCTGTTTTTT. Residues: CASSLFRAILNTGELFF.

This clonotype was observed many times. V usage is TRBV12-3 or TRBV12-4 and J usage is TRBJ2-6, with D possibly matching TRBD1 (5 bases). The CDR3 is made up of 18 amino acids. V lost 3 bases to trimming and J lost 0 bases, with 15 bases between them. The CDR3 is CASSLPQGFFSGANVLTF. CDR3 nucleotides: TGTGCCAGCAGTTTGCCGCAGGGCTTCTTCTCTGGGGCCAACGTCCTGACTTTC.